This T cell receptor beta chain was sequenced for a study of T cells in localized non-small cell lung cancer. Whole-study results and caveats: Out of the top 100 tumor clones, a median approximately 50 were seen in adjacent lung.

TCRdb keeps only in-frame clones here, not all; method: immunoSEQ multiplex PCR. Of over 40,000 clones in the sample, approximately 90% are singletons; the top ten hold roughly 7.1%. This clone came up a few times. The antigen remains undetermined. Germline V gives CDR1 DFQATT, CDR2 SNEGSKA (reference sequence). V lost 6 bases, J lost 7 bases, and 9 bases lay in between. This CDR3 region has 10 residues. The sequencing used peripheral blood, collected before any cancer treatment. The source is a woman between 18 and 50 years old with stage III lung adenocarcinoma. V usage is TRBV20-1 and J usage is TRBJ1-2, with D perhaps TRBD1 (5 bases). The CDR3 loop reads CSAPDSGYTF. Written as DNA, the CDR3 is TGCAGTGCACCCGACAGTGGCTACACCTTC.